This TCR beta chain was found in a study of T cell responses to AZD1222 COVID-19 vaccine. A remark on this clone: Its antigen is still unknown.

The V end lost 3 bases, the J end lost 6 bases, and 13 bases lay between the germline ends. This CDR3 comprises 15 residues. Germline loops: CDR1 SGDLS, CDR2 YYNGEE. Whole-study results and caveats: Seropositivity was recorded at baseline in only 6 or 7 AZD1222 recipients. Dominant CD4 TCR responses targeted spike regions 160-218 and 743-854. Unmutated variant regions reportedly attract nearly half of all spike-specific TCRs. The donor cohort was predominantly white British with a female majority, and clonal diversity may have been underestimated.

Generated by immunoSEQ multiplex PCR, the TCRdb table keeps only in-frame clones and is missing some. The sample yields 180,000 or so clones, approximately 90% seen once. The sample was peripheral blood, taken 28 days after the second AZD1222 dose. The receptor comes from an adult who received the AZD1222 COVID-19 vaccine. V gene TRBV9 combines with J gene TRBJ1-6; D call uncertain. The CDR3 DNA sequence: TGTGCCAGCAGCGCCGGGAACAGAGCTAATTCACCCCTCCACTTT. It codes for CASSAGNRANSPLHF.